This is a list of T cell receptor beta chains from one sample in a study of Graves' ophthalmopathy and Graves' hyperthyroidism. MiXCR was run by TCRdb on the multiplex PCR reads, yielding one entry per CDR3 protein. Found here are more than 300,000 distinct CDR3 sequences, 17% of them singletons; the top ten hold 2.4%. The sample consisted of peripheral blood. The receptors were sampled from an adult woman with stable Graves' hyperthyroidism. Both conserved end residues are trimmed from each CDR3. Each record gives: V gene, J gene, CDR3 protein.

>TRBV29-1|TRBJ2-2
SVEVSRVRELF
>TRBV7-9|TRBJ2-6
ASSLPEAGANVLT
>TRBV6-1|TRBJ2-7
ASSGGVIYEQY
>TRBV6-5|TRBJ2-7
ASSSTATGGVDEQY
>TRBV28|TRBJ2-6
ASSWTAGANVLT
>TRBV27|TRBJ1-1
ASSQDRADTEAF
>TRBV2|TRBJ2-5
ASSVEKQETQY
>TRBV5-1|TRBJ1-2
ASSLVAGANYGYT
>TRBV6-1|TRBJ2-2
ASSEGLGGANTGELF
>TRBV4-2|TRBJ2-5
ASSQDLSNPETQY
>TRBV30|TRBJ2-1
AWSSSSPEQF
>TRBV6-5|TRBJ2-7
ASSFQASRGPYEQY
>TRBV6-5|TRBJ1-5
ASSYGGVNQPQH
>TRBV18|TRBJ2-7
ASSPGLPGLAGNYEQY
>TRBV6-2/TRBV6-3|TRBJ2-7
ATYSGNEQY
>TRBV20-1|TRBJ1-5
SAWTSFNQPQH
>TRBV10-2|TRBJ2-7
ASSIQGYEQY
>TRBV20-1|TRBJ2-7
SARDPVRQGRAYEQY
>TRBV18|TRBJ1-2
ASSPLQGQANYGYT
>TRBV27|TRBJ1-5
ASSWEGAGNQPQH
>TRBV3-1|TRBJ2-5
ASSQTLDGRQGVRETQY
>TRBV6-2/TRBV6-3|TRBJ2-7
ASSYNLAGAYEQY
>TRBV7-9|TRBJ1-5
ASSSGVIPQH
>TRBV28|TRBJ1-3
ASSFPGSGNTIY
>TRBV6-1|TRBJ1-6
ASRQSLYNSPLH
>TRBV10-3|TRBJ2-7
AISESGGTSGSREQY
>TRBV6-5|TRBJ1-5
ASSFHGQGNQPQH
>TRBV25-1|TRBJ1-2
ASSEAGDYGYT
>TRBV19|TRBJ2-1
ASSIEGTGTFSSYNEQF
>TRBV7-2|TRBJ1-2
ASSFSRDNYGYT
>TRBV12-3/TRBV12-4|TRBJ1-2
ASSSDRANYGYT
>TRBV20-1|TRBJ1-5
SARGTRGNQPQH
>TRBV28|TRBJ2-7
VSNHGCPYEQC
>TRBV7-2|TRBJ1-2
ATATPEGSNYGYT
>TRBV9|TRBJ2-5
ASSVSSRQETQY
>TRBV7-8|TRBJ1-2
ASSSTGNYYGYT
>TRBV6-1|TRBJ2-7
ASNQGPNYEQY
>TRBV27|TRBJ2-7
ASSLMGGNYEQY
>TRBV19|TRBJ2-2
ASSGAGELF
>TRBV28|TRBJ2-2
ASSLRGGTGFSNRELF
>TRBV14|TRBJ1-1
ASSPDRGHMNTEAF
>TRBV24-1|TRBJ2-5
ATSDPTGARETQY
>TRBV12-3/TRBV12-4|TRBJ1-1
ASSLLWAEAF
>TRBV28|TRBJ2-7
ASSSINPPLYEQY
>TRBV12-3/TRBV12-4|TRBJ2-7
ASSFGGMAYEQY
>TRBV2|TRBJ2-5
ASSDTRGDRETQY
>TRBV11-2|TRBJ2-2
ASRSGQGVYTGELF
>TRBV20-1|TRBJ1-1
SAQEGGTEAF
>TRBV19|TRBJ1-1
ASSALGFRTEAF
>TRBV12-3/TRBV12-4|TRBJ1-2
ASSLAFRLHYGYT
>TRBV7-2|TRBJ2-7
ASSPTGRSEQY
>TRBV28|TRBJ1-1
ASSPTLQGPTNTEAF
>TRBV20-1|TRBJ2-2
SARVLAGGTGELF